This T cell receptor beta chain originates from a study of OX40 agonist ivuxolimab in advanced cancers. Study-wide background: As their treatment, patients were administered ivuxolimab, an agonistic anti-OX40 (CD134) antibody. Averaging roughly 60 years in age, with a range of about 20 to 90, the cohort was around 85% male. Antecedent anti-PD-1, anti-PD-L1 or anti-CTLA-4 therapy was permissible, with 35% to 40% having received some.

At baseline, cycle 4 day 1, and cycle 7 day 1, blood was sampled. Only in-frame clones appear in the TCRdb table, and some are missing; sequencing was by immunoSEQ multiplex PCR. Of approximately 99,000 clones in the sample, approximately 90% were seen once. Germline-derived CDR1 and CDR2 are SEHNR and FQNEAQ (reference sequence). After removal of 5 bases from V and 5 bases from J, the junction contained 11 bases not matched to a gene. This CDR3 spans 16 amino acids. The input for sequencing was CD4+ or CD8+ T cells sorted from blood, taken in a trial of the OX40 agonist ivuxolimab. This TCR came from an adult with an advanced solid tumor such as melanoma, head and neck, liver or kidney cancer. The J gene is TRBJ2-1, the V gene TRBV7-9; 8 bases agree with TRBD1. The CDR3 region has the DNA TGTGCCAGCAGCCCACGGTCGCAGGGGGCCCACAATGAGCAGTTCTTC. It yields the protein CASSPRSQGAHNEQFF.